This entry features one T cell receptor beta chain sequence. Its antigen remains unidentified. The CDR3 spans 18 residues. The J segment lost 4 bases and the V segment lost 0 bases, leaving 12 bases of the junction unmatched. Germline-derived CDR1 and CDR2 are LGHNA and YNFKEQ. The data are from a study of identical twins. Study-wide results and limits: Out-of-frame beta chain sequences displayed weaker excess sharing between twins. Model-predicted out-of-frame TCR alpha sharing fell below observed values in monozygotic twins. The more abundant beta clonotypes in cord blood had fewer insertions, and memory repertoires did not show this. In drawing conclusions, the study used cross-sectional statistical analysis and did not follow the same donors.

TCRdb analysed the 5' RACE reads with MiXCR anew, one entry per CDR3 protein. The sample lists 300,000 to 400,000 distinct CDR3 sequences; roughly 12% were seen once. The sample also formed part of further work on yellow fever vaccine responses in identical twins.

The rearrangement links TRBV4-2 to TRBJ2-3; 8 bases agree with TRBD2. This receptor was obtained from a woman under 30 in good health. Sequenced: CD8+ T cells sorted from blood. The CDR3 reads CASSQDTGAGAPPDTQYF. Written as DNA, the CDR3 is TGTGCCAGCAGCCAAGATACTGGAGCGGGGGCCCCCCCAGATACGCAGTATTTT.